Shown below are 17 T cell receptor beta chains from a single sample sequenced in a study of regulatory T cells in long-lasting Graves disease. Researchers made TCR beta libraries by using iRepertoire HTBI primers and running Arm-PCR on CDR3 regions. TCRdb re-derived calls from the multiplex PCR reads in MiXCR, one entry per CDR3 protein. The sample includes hundreds of thousands of distinct CDR3 sequences, roughly a fifth of them seen just once. The time point: persistent/refractory GD, antithyroid drugs over 5 years with positive TRAb. Extracted RNA from PBMCs served as the source of the TCR library. This material consisted of peripheral blood mononuclear cells (PBMCs), taken when the disease was refractory, from a patient treated with antithyroid drugs. Receptor source: a female donor with Graves disease.

This clonotype was observed at least ten times. The V call is TRBV20-1, the J call TRBJ1-5; TRBD1 matches at 9 bases. Looked up from germline, CDR1 is DFQATT and CDR2 is SNEGSKA (reference sequence). V gave up 5 bases and J gave up 5 bases; unmatched junction bases: 7. The CDR3 totals 14 residues. Here the CDR3 reads CSAPRDRADQPQHF. CDR3 coding DNA: TGCAGTGCTCCACGGGACAGGGCCGATCAGCCCCAGCATTTT.

V and J are TRBV5-6 and TRBJ2-3; D is ambiguous. Trimming left V 2 bases short and J 10 bases short, with 8 bases between. Looked up from germline, CDR1 is SGHDT and CDR2 is YYEEEE. The CDR3 length is 11 residues. The CDR3 sequence is CASSFSNAQYF. Here the CDR3 DNA reads TGTGCCAGCAGCTTCTCGAACGCGCAGTATTTT. Drawing the rest from reference TRBV5-6 and TRBJ2-3, the complete variable domain is DAGVTQSPTHLIKTRGQQVTLRCSPKSGHDTVSWYQQALGQGPQFIFQYYEEEERQRGNFPDRFSGHQFPNYSSELNVNALLLGDSALYLCASSFSNAQYFGPGTRLTVL.

This clonotype was observed many times. The chain employs TRBV27 and TRBJ2-5, with 7 bases that match TRBD2. This CDR3 region has 14 residues. V shed 6 bases, J shed 4 bases, and the junction held 8 bases outside the gene matches. Per the germline V gene, CDR1 is MNHEY and CDR2 is SMNVEV (reference sequence). The CDR3 loop is CASRGLVGGETQYF. In DNA, the CDR3 is TGTGCCAGCAGAGGACTAGTGGGGGGAGAGACCCAGTACTTC.

The CDR3 sequence: CASSRQGSGNTIYF. CDR3 nucleotides: TGTGCCAGCAGTCGACAGGGATCCGGAAACACCATATATTTT. The chain is built from TRBV27 and TRBJ1-3; 7 bases fit TRBD1. This CDR3 has 14 amino acids. With V trimmed by 5 bases and J by 4 bases, 5 bases remained unmatched. In germline, CDR1 is MNHEY, CDR2 SMNVEV (reference sequence).

This clonotype was seen a handful of times. This chain links TRBV7-8 with TRBJ1-3; D gene unclear. The CDR3 totals 15 residues. CDR1 is SGHVS and CDR2 is FQNEAQ in the germline V gene. V was cut by 5 bases and J by 0 bases, with 11 bases left in between. In nucleotides, the CDR3 is TGTGCCAGCAGCCAAAGGAGAATCTCTGGAAACACCATATATTTT. It yields the protein CASSQRRISGNTIYF. The whole variable domain, remainder taken from reference TRBV7-8 and TRBJ1-3, is GAGVSQSPRYKVAKRGQDVALRCDPISGHVSLFWYQQALGQGPEFLTYFQNEAQLDKSGLPSDRFFAERPEGSVSTLKIQRTQQEDSAVYLCASSQRRISGNTIYFGEGSWLTVV.

This clonotype was observed a handful of times. J is TRBJ2-7 and V is TRBV6-2 or TRBV6-3; D gene unclear. The germline CDR1 and CDR2 sequences are MNHEY and SVGEGT. The CDR3 is made up of 12 amino acids. V was trimmed by 0 bases and J by 10 bases, leaving 10 bases between them. In DNA form, the CDR3 reads TGTGCCAGCAGTTACTCGGGAATACTTCAGTACTTC. The encoded protein is CASSYSGILQYF.

This clonotype was seen repeatedly, ten times or more. This chain connects TRBV24-1 to TRBJ2-5; D perhaps matches TRBD2 (6 bases). The CDR3 length is 15 residues. V was shortened by 3 bases and J by 7 bases, with 17 bases between the two germline ends. Per germline, CDR1 KGHDR and CDR2 SFDVKD. This chain's CDR3 is CATSDPGTPSGTQYF. The CDR3 DNA reads TGTGCCACCAGTGATCCCGGGACTCCCAGCGGGACCCAGTACTTC.

The chain carries TRBV6-1 and TRBJ1-1, with 7 bases identical to TRBD1. The CDR3 consists of 14 residues. V was clipped by 7 bases and J by 6 bases; unmatched bases: 11. Germline V gene lookup returns CDR1 MNHNS and CDR2 SASEGT. CDR3 bases: TGTGCCAGCACCACAAGGACAGGTAACGCTGAAGCTTTCTTT. This translates into CASTTRTGNAEAFF.

There are many counts of this clonotype. This chain connects TRBV12-3 or TRBV12-4 to TRBJ1-2; 7 bases agree with TRBD1. The CDR3 covers 15 residues. Trimming cost V 4 bases and J 3 bases; bases outside gene matches: 8. CDR3 amino acids: CASSSQYRGYYGYTF. The CDR3 region has the DNA TGTGCCAGCAGTTCTCAGTACAGGGGTTACTATGGCTACACCTTC.

At least ten counts were recorded for this clonotype. A junction boundary mismatches the germline segment, possibly from a read error. The rearrangement uses TRBV5-1 and TRBJ1-1, with D possibly being TRBD1 (5 bases). The CDR3 totals 12 residues. CDR1 is SGHRS, CDR2 YFSETQ, per germline. The CDR3 bases are TGTGCCAGCAGTTTAGGGGACACTGAAGCTTTCTTT. Encoded protein: CASSLGDTEAFF.

This clonotype was recorded a few times. The chain employs TRBV30 and TRBJ1-6; TRBD1 is a possible D gene (6 bases). Germline V gene data show CDR1 as GTSNPN and CDR2 as SVGIG (reference sequence). The CDR3 has 14 amino acids. Trimming cost V 4 bases and J 13 bases, with 20 bases left between them. CDR3 coding DNA: TGTGCCTGGACCCCGGGACAACGGACTGTTCCCCTCCACTTT. This translates into CAWTPGQRTVPLHF.

This clonotype was counted ten times or more. The chain uses TRBV28 and TRBJ2-2; no definite D call. V lost 5 bases and J lost 6, with 13 bases in between. CDR3 length equals 14 residues. The germline V gene encodes CDR1 MDHEN and CDR2 SYDVKM. CDR3 nucleotides: TGTGCCAGCAGTCTCCGTCGACGGCCCGGGGAGCTGTTTTTT. Amino acid sequence: CASSLRRRPGELFF.

To note about this clonotype: Relative to the germline gene, one junction end is altered; a read error may explain this. This chain links TRBV5-4 with TRBJ2-1; 9 bases agree with TRBD2. Germline loops: CDR1 SGHNT, CDR2 YYREEE (reference sequence). This CDR3 contains 15 residues. CDR3 sequence (DNA): TGTACCAGCAGCGGGGGGCCAGATATCTACAATGAGCAGTTCTTC. It codes for CTSSGGPDIYNEQFF.

This clonotype was found many times. V is TRBV20-1 and J is TRBJ2-5, with 11 bases identical to TRBD2. After removal of 6 bases from V and 1 base from J, the junction contained 13 bases not matched to a gene. CDR3 size: 17 residues. CDR1 is DFQATT, CDR2 SNEGSKA, per germline (reference sequence). In DNA, the CDR3 is TGCAGTGCCCAGAGTATACTAGGGACTAGCGGCCAAGAGACCCAGTACTTC. Encoded protein: CSAQSILGTSGQETQYF.

The table lists this clonotype with a few counts. The V call is TRBV6-5, the J call TRBJ2-7, with 8 bases matching TRBD1. V dropped 4 bases and J dropped 6; count of bases not matched to a gene: 8. The CDR3 contains 14 residues. Germline V gene sequence: CDR1 MNHEY, CDR2 SVGAGI. This chain's CDR3 is CASSSGTGLSEQYF. The CDR3 bases are TGTGCCAGCAGTTCCGGGACAGGTCTTTCCGAGCAGTACTTC.

This clonotype came up a few times. The gene calls are TRBV9 and TRBJ1-1, with 7 bases aligning to TRBD1. This CDR3 comprises 15 residues. Losses at the gene ends were 2 bases for V and 8 bases for J; bases not matched to a gene: 12. Germline loops: CDR1 SGDLS, CDR2 YYNGEE. As DNA, the CDR3 is TGTGCCAGCAGCGTGGGAACGGCAGGGGGTGGAGAAGCTTTCTTT. The encoded protein is CASSVGTAGGGEAFF.

This chain joins TRBV28 and TRBJ1-1, with 9 bases identical to TRBD1. Trimming took 2 bases from V and 4 from J; bases not matched to a gene: 5. Per the germline V gene, CDR1 is MDHEN and CDR2 is SYDVKM. The CDR3 spans 15 residues. This CDR3 is CASSLLQGAVTEAFF. CDR3 coding DNA: TGTGCCAGCAGTTTACTACAGGGGGCTGTCACTGAAGCTTTCTTT.